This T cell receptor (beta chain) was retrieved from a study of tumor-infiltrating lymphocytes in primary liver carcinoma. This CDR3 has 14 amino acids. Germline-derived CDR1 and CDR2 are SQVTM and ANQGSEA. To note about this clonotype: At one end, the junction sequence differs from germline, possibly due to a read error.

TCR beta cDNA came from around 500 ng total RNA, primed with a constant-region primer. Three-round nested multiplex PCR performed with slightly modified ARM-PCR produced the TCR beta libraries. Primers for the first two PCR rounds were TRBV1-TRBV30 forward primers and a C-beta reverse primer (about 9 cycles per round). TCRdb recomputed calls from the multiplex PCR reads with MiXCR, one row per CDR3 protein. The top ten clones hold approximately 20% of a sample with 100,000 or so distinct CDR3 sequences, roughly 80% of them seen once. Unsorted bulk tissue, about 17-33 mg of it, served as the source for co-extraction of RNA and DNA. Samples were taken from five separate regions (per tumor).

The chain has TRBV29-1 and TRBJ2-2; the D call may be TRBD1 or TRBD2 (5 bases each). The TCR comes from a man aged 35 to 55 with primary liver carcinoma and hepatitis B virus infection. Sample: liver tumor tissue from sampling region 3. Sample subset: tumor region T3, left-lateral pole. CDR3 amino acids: CSILGPGPIGELFF. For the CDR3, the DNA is TGCAGCATCCTCGGTCCGGGACCCATCGGGGAGCTATTTTTT.